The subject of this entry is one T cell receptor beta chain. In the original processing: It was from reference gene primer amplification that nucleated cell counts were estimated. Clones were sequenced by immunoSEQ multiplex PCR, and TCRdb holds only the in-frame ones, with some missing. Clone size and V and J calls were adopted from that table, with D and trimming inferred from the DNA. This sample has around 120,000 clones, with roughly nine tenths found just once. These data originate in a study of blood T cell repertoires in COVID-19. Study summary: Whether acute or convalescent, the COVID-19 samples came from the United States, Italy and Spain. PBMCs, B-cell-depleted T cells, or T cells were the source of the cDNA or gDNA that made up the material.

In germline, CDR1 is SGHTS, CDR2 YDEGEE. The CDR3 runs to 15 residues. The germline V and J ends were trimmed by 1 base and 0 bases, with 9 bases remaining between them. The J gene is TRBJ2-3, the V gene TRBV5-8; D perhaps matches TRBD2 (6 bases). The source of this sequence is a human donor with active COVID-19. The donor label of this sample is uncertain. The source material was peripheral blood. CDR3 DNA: TGTGCCAGCAGCTTGTTCCGGGGGAGCACAGATACGCAGTATTTT. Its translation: CASSLFRGSTDTQYF.